These T cell receptor beta chains were read from a single sample in a study of blood T cell repertoires in COVID-19. Generated by immunoSEQ multiplex PCR, the TCRdb table keeps only in-frame clones and is missing some. The profile shows a few hundred thousand clones, approximately 81% of them singletons. Sequencing used peripheral blood. The receptors shown here come from a woman between 18 and 29 years old with acute or convalescent COVID-19. Both conserved end residues are part of each CDR3. Fields, in order: D gene, V gene, J gene, clone size, CDR3 DNA, CDR3 protein. The D gene is left open where the match is weak. Clone size is given for some rows only: seen once, a few or many times, or a class if the clone is expanded.

TRBD1	TRBV10-3	TRBJ1-5	-	TGTGCCATCAGTGAGTCGCCAGCCCTCACAGGGGACCGCAATCAGCCCCAGCATTTT	CAISESPALTGDRNQPQHF
TRBD1	TRBV18	TRBJ1-1	-	TGTGCCAGCTCACCTCGACAGGGGGCTATGAACACTGAAGCTTTCTTT	CASSPRQGAMNTEAFF
TRBD1	TRBV7-2	TRBJ2-7	-	TGTGCCAGCAGACGCTATCCGGGACAGGGGATTGTTGAGGACGAGCAGTACTTC	CASRRYPGQGIVEDEQYF
-	TRBV11-2	TRBJ2-7	-	TGTGCCAGCAGCTTAGGGGTGGGCGAATACGAGCAGTACTTC	CASSLGVGEYEQYF
-	TRBV7-3	TRBJ1-3	once	TGTGCCAGCAGCTCTTACTCTGGAAACACCATATATTTT	CASSSYSGNTIYF
-	TRBV10-3	TRBJ1-1	once	TGTGCCATCAGTGAGGAGGTGACAGGTCCCCGGGAAGCTTTCTTT	CAISEEVTGPREAFF
-	TRBV5-4	TRBJ2-5	-	TGTGCCAGCAGCTTGGGAATGGGGCAGTTCCAAGAGACCCAGTACTTC	CASSLGMGQFQETQYF
TRBD1	TRBV6-5	TRBJ1-5	-	TGTGCCAGCGGTCGGGACAGGAGGAATCAGCCCCAGCATTTT	CASGRDRRNQPQHF
TRBD1	TRBV18	TRBJ1-2	-	TGTGCCAGCTCACCGGACAGGGTGAGTGGCTACACCTTC	CASSPDRVSGYTF
TRBD1	TRBV5-1	TRBJ2-5	-	TGCGCCAGCAGCTTGCCCTTGGACAGGGCGCAAATAGAGACCCAGTACTTC	CASSLPLDRAQIETQYF
-	TRBV20-1	TRBJ2-1	-	TGCAGTGCTAGTAAGGCGGGCAGTTGGGGCAATGAGCAGTTCTTC	CSASKAGSWGNEQFF
TRBD2	TRBV3-1/TRBV3-2	TRBJ2-7	few	TGTGCCAGCAGCCACCTGGGGGGGGCCTACGAGCAGTACTTC	CASSHLGGAYEQYF
-	TRBV19	TRBJ2-7	once	TGTGCCAGTAGTGAATCACAGGGTCGTGTGTACGAGCAGTACTTC	CASSESQGRVYEQYF
-	TRBV3-1/TRBV3-2	TRBJ1-2	-	TGTGCCAGCAGCCACAACCTTCCGCGGGGCGCTGGCTACACCTTC	CASSHNLPRGAGYTF
TRBD1	TRBV28	TRBJ2-7	-	TGTGCCAGCGACAGGGTCTCCTACGAGCAGTACTTC	CASDRVSYEQYF
TRBD1	TRBV4-1	TRBJ1-2	-	TGCGCCAGCAGCCAAGTCAGGGGGCCACCAGATACCTTC	CASSQVRGPPDTF
-	TRBV28	TRBJ2-5	-	TGTGCCAGTACCGGGTGGGAGAGGGTGGAGACCCAGTACTTC	CASTGWERVETQYF
TRBD1	TRBV19	TRBJ2-7	-	TGTGCCAGTAGTGTACTTCTTCCGGGACAGGGGGTTTCCTACGAGCAGTACTTC	CASSVLLPGQGVSYEQYF
-	TRBV30	TRBJ1-2	-	TGTGCCTGGAATATCGGGGGAGGTGGCTACACCTTC	CAWNIGGGGYTF
-	TRBV5-1	TRBJ2-6	-	TGCGCCAGCAGCCTTCCCTCGGGGACCAACGTCCTGACTTTC	CASSLPSGTNVLTF
TRBD2	TRBV27	TRBJ2-1	-	TGTGCCAGCAGCCCCTCTAGCGGGTCCCCCTACAATGAGCAGTTCTTC	CASSPSSGSPYNEQFF
-	TRBV6-5	TRBJ1-2	once	TGTGCCAGCAGTCCTCACGACAGCTCCTATGGCTACACCTTC	CASSPHDSSYGYTF
-	TRBV27	TRBJ1-2	-	TGTGCCAGCAGTCGGGGTTCGGCTAACTATGGCTACACCTTC	CASSRGSANYGYTF
-	TRBV7-2	TRBJ1-1	-	TGTGCCAGCAGCTTAGAGGTCAGGCCGAACGGTGAAGCTTTCTTT	CASSLEVRPNGEAFF
TRBD1	TRBV24-1	TRBJ2-1	few	TGTGCCACCAGTGATTCTGGACAGGGAAACAATGAGCAGTTCTTC	CATSDSGQGNNEQFF
-	TRBV19	TRBJ1-1	-	TGTGCCAGTAGTATAGGAGGGACACTGCACACTGAAGCTTTCTTT	CASSIGGTLHTEAFF
-	TRBV15	TRBJ1-2	-	TGTGCCACCAGCAGTGGGGGCAGGGGCCGCTATGGCTACACCTTC	CATSSGGRGRYGYTF
TRBD2	TRBV18	TRBJ2-2	-	TGTGCCAGCTCATCACTAGCGGTAATGAACACCGGGGAGCTGTTTTTT	CASSSLAVMNTGELFF
TRBD1	TRBV30	TRBJ1-2	-	TGTGCCTGGACCGGACAGGGGGACTATGGCTACACCTTC	CAWTGQGDYGYTF
-	TRBV11-2	TRBJ2-5	-	TGTGCCAGCAGCTTAGATCAGGAGACCCAGTACTTC	CASSLDQETQYF